Below are 5 T cell receptor beta chains sequenced from a single sample in a study of blood T cell repertoires in COVID-19. Profiled with immunoSEQ multiplex PCR; TCRdb holds only in-frame clones, not every one. The sample lists about 350,000 clones, about 91% occurring once. The specimen was peripheral blood. The receptors derive from a man aged 25 to 40 with COVID-19, enrolled during active disease.

The chain combines TRBV9 with TRBJ2-3; 9 positions agree with TRBD2. CDR1 is SGDLS and CDR2 is YYNGEE in the germline V gene. V shed 0 bases and J 0 bases; nucleotides not matched to a gene: 8. The CDR3 contains 18 residues. Here the CDR3 DNA reads TGTGCCAGCAGCGTAGAAGCGGGGGGACCCACTAGCACAGATACGCAGTATTTT. This gives the protein CASSVEAGGPTSTDTQYF.

The chain recombines TRBV6-5 with TRBJ2-5, with a weak D call TRBD2 (5 bases). CDR1 MNHEY and CDR2 SVGAGI come from the germline V gene. Trimming removed 6 bases at V and 2 bases at J, with 10 bases between. The CDR3 is 13 amino acids. The CDR3 reads CASRAPGQETQYF. The CDR3 DNA follows: TGTGCCAGCAGGGCCCCGGGACAAGAGACCCAGTACTTC.

The chain recombines TRBV7-2 with TRBJ2-3; 8 nucleotides agree with TRBD1. V shed 2 bases and J 1 base; nucleotides not matched to a gene: 8. The CDR3 totals 17 residues. Germline CDR1 SGHTA, CDR2 FQGNSA. As DNA, the CDR3 is TGTGCCAGCAGCTTAAGTGGAGCAGGGGGCCGCACAGATACGCAGTATTTT. This sequence encodes CASSLSGAGGRTDTQYF.

This rearrangement joins TRBV7-9 to TRBJ1-2, with D possibly TRBD1 on 5 matching bases. Germline loops: CDR1 SEHNR, CDR2 FQNEAQ (reference sequence). This CDR3 is built from 17 residues. V gave up 1 base and J gave up 3 bases, with 18 bases separating them. CDR3 coding DNA: TGTGCCAGCAGCTTAGGACGTGCAAAGGACAACGACTATGGCTACACCTTC. Amino acid sequence: CASSLGRAKDNDYGYTF.

This sequence joins TRBV7-2 and TRBJ2-1; 10 nucleotides line up with TRBD2. The CDR3 extends over 15 amino acids. Germline CDR1 reads SGHTA; CDR2 reads FQGNSA. With V trimmed by 5 bases and J by 8 bases, 9 bases remained unmatched. CDR3 in amino acids: CASSHGLAGVYEQFF. The CDR3 DNA is TGTGCCAGCAGCCACGGGCTAGCGGGAGTTTATGAGCAGTTCTTC.